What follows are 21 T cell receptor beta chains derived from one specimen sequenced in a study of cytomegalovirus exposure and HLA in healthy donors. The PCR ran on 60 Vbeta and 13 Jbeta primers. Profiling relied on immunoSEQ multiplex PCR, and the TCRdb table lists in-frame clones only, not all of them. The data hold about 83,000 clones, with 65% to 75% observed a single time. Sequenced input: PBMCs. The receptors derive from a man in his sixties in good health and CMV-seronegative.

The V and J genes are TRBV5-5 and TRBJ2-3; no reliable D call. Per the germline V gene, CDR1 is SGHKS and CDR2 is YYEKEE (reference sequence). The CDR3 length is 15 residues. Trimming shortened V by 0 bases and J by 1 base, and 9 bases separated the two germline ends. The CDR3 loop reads CASSLVSRGTDTQYF. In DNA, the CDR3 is TGTGCCAGCAGCTTGGTTAGCCGGGGCACAGATACGCAGTATTTT.

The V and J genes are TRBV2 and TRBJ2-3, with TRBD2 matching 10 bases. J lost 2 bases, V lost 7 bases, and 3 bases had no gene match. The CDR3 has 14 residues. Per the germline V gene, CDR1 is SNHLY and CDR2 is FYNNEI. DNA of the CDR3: TGTGCCAGCAACCTAGCGGGGGCCACAGATACGCAGTATTTT. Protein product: CASNLAGATDTQYF. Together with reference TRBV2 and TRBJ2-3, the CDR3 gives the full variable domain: EPEVTQTPSHQVTQMGQEVILRCVPISNHLYFYWYRQILGQKVEFLVSFYNNEISEKSEIFDDQFSVERPDGSNFTLKIRSTKLEDSAMYFCASNLAGATDTQYFGPGTRLTVL.

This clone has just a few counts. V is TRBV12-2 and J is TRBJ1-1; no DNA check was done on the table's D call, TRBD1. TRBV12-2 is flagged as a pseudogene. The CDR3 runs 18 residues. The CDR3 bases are TGTGCAAGTCGTCAGAAGGACAGGGGCACCGATCCGAACACTGAAGCTTTCTTT. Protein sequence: CASRQKDRGTDPNTEAFF.

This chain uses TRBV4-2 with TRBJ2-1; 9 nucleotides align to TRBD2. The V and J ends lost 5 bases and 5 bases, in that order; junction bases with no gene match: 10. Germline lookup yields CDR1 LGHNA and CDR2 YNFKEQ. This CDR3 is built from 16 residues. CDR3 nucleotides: TGTGCCAGCAGCGGGGCAGGACTAGCGAGCGACAATGAGCAGTTCTTC. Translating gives CASSGAGLASDNEQFF.

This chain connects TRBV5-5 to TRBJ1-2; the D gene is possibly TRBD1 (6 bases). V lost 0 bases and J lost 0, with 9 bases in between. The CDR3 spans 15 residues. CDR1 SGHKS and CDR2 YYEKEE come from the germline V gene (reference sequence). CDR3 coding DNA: TGTGCCAGCAGCTTGGGGCAGGGGCCTAACTATGGCTACACCTTC. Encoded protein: CASSLGQGPNYGYTF.

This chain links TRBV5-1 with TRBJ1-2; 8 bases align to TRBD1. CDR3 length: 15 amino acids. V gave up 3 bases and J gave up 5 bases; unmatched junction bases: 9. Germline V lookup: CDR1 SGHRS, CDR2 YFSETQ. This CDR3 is CASSSEVTGVYGYTF. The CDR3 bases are TGCGCCAGCAGCTCCGAAGTGACAGGGGTTTATGGCTACACCTTC.

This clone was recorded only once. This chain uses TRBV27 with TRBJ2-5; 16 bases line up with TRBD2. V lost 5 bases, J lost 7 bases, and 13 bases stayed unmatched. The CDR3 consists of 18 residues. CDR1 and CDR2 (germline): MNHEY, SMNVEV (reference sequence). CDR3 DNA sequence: TGTGCCAGCAGTACCGGGACTAGCGGGGGGGGGCTGTGGGGGACCCAGTACTTC. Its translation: CASSTGTSGGGLWGTQYF.

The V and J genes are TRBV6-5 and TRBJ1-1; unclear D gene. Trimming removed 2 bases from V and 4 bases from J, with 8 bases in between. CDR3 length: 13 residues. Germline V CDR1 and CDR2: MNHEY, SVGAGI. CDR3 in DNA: TGTGCCAGCAGTTACGGTGGGAGCACTGAAGCTTTCTTT. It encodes CASSYGGSTEAFF.

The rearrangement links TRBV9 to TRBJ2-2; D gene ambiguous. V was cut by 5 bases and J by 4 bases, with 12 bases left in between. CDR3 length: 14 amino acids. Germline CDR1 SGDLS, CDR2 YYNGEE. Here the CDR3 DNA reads TGTGCCAGCAGACGGGTGGAAAGCACCGGGGAGCTGTTTTTT. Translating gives CASRRVESTGELFF.

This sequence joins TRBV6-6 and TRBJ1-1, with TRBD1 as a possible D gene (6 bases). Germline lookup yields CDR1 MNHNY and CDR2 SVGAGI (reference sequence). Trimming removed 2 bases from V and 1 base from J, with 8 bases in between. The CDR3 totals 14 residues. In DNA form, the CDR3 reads TGTGCCAGCAGTTACGGGGGCGCGAACACTGAAGCTTTCTTT. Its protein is CASSYGGANTEAFF.

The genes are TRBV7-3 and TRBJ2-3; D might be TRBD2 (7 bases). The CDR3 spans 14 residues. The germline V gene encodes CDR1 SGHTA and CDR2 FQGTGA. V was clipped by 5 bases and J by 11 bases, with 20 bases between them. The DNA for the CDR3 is TGTGCCAGCAGCACCACTAGCGAGGGGGGAAAGCAGTATTTT. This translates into CASSTTSEGGKQYF.

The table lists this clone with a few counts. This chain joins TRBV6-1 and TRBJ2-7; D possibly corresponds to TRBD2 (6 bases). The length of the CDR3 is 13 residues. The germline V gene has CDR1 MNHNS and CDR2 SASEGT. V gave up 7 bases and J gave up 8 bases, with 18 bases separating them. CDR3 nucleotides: TGTGCCAGCACCCCACCGGGGAGGCCCCAGCAGTACTTC. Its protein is CASTPPGRPQQYF.

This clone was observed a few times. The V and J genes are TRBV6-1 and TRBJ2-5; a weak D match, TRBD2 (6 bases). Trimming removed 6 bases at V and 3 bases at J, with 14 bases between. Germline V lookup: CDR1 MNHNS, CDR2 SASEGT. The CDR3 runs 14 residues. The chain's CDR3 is CASSLGGLKETQYF. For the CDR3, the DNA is TGTGCCAGCAGCCTCGGAGGGTTAAAAGAGACCCAGTACTTC.

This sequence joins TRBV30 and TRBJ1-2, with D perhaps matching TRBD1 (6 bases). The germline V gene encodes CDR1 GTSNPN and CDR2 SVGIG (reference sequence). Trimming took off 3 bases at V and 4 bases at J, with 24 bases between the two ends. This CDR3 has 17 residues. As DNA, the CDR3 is TGTGCCTGGAGCCCAAGGACAGCCCCTTACTCCATCTATGGCTACACCTTC. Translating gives CAWSPRTAPYSIYGYTF.

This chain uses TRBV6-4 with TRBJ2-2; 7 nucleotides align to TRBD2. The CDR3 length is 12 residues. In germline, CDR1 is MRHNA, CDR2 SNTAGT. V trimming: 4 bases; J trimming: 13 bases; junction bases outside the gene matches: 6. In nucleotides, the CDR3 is TGTGCCAGCAGTGTACCGGGGGGTGGGCTGTTTTTT. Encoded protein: CASSVPGGGLFF.

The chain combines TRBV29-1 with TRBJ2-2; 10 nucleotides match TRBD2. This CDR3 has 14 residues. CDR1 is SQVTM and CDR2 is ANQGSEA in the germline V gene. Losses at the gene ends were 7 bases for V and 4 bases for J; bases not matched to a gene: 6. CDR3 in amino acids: CSAASGGPTGELFF. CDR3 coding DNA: TGCAGCGCCGCTAGCGGGGGTCCCACCGGGGAGCTGTTTTTT.

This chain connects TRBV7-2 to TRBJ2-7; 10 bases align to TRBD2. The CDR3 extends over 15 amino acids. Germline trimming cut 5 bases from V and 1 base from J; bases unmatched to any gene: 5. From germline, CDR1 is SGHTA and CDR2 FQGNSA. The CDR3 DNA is TGTGCCAGCAGCCTATCTAGCGGGGGTTCCTACGAGCAGTACTTC. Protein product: CASSLSSGGSYEQYF.

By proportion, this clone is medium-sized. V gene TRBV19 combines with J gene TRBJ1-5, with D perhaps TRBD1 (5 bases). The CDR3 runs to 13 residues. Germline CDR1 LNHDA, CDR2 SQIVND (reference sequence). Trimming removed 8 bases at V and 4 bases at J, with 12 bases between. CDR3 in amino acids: CASGDYINQPQHF. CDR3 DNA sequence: TGTGCCAGTGGGGACTATATTAATCAGCCCCAGCATTTT.

The CDR3 region has the DNA TGTGCCAGCATTATACGGACTAGCGGGGGAGGCGAGCAGTTCTTC. Its protein product is CASIIRTSGGGEQFF. V usage is TRBV6-1 and J usage is TRBJ2-1; 13 bases fit TRBD2. Losses at the gene ends were 7 bases for V and 10 bases for J; bases not matched to a gene: 10. Germline assignment: CDR1 MNHNS and CDR2 SASEGT. The CDR3 covers 15 residues.

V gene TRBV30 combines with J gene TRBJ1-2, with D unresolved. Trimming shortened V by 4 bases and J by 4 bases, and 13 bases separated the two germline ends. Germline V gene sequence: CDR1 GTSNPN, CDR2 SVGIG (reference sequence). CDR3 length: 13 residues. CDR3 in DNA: TGTGCCTGGATGGACGGGGTCGGCTATGGCTACACCTTC. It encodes CAWMDGVGYGYTF.

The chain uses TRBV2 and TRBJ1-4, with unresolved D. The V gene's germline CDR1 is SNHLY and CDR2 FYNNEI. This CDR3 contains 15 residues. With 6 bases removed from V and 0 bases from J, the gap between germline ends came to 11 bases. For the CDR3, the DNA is TGTGCCAGCAGCGAGACTGGAACAACTAATGAAAAACTGTTTTTT. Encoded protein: CASSETGTTNEKLFF.